This is a list of T cell receptor beta chains from one sample in a study of Graves' ophthalmopathy and Graves' hyperthyroidism. TCRdb re-derived calls from the multiplex PCR reads in MiXCR, one entry per CDR3 protein. The sample holds around 1.1 million distinct CDR3 sequences, roughly two fifths seen once. Sequencing used peripheral blood or thyroid tissue (not recorded which). The receptors originated from an adult man with Graves' hyperthyroidism. CDR3s include the opening cysteine and the closing phenylalanine or tryptophan. Fields, in order: J gene, D gene, clone size, V gene, CDR3 protein, CDR3 DNA. A D gene is named only where the DNA matches it firmly. Where a row states a size, it is once, few, many or the class of an expanded clone; other rows omit it.

TRBJ2-7,TRBD2,NA,TRBV15,CATSREASGTGHYEQYF,TGTGCCACCAGCAGAGAGGCTAGCGGGACTGGGCACTACGAGCAGTACTTC
TRBJ1-4,NA,NA,TRBV5-6,CASSLYAGEKLFF,TGTGCCAGCAGCTTGTACGCGGGAGAAAAACTGTTTTTT
TRBJ1-1,NA,NA,TRBV25-1,CASSARPMIEAFF,TGTGCCAGCAGTGCTAGGCCAATGATTGAAGCTTTCTTT
TRBJ2-2,NA,NA,TRBV5-8,CASRGETHTGELFF,TGTGCCAGCAGAGGGGAGACGCACACCGGGGAGCTGTTTTTT
TRBJ1-4,NA,NA,TRBV3-1,CASSRTPRNEKLFF,TGTGCCAGCAGCAGGACACCCCGAAATGAAAAACTGTTTTTT
TRBJ1-5,NA,NA,TRBV2,CASSLGARANQPQHF,TGTGCCAGCAGCTTAGGCGCCAGGGCTAATCAGCCCCAGCATTTT
TRBJ1-5,NA,many,TRBV5-1,CASSLGTEKNQPQHF,TGCGCCAGCAGCTTGGGGACAGAGAAAAATCAGCCCCAGCATTTT
TRBJ1-6,TRBD1,NA,TRBV3-1,CASSQAGGAGNSPLHF,TGTGCCAGCAGCCAAGCAGGGGGCGCCGGAAATTCACCCCTCCACTTT
TRBJ2-7,TRBD2,few,TRBV5-4,CASSHGLAGGKPYEQYF,TGTGCCAGCAGTCACGGACTAGCGGGGGGTAAACCCTACGAGCAGTACTTC
TRBJ1-1,NA,few,TRBV20-1,CSASPANTEAFF,TGCAGTGCTAGTCCAGCCAACACTGAAGCTTTCTTT
TRBJ2-7,TRBD2,many,TRBV5-1,CASSLDLAGLTYEQYF,TGCGCCAGCAGCTTGGATCTAGCGGGACTTACCTACGAGCAGTACTTC
TRBJ2-7,TRBD2,NA,TRBV2,CASREGLAGEASYEQYF,TGTGCCAGCAGGGAGGGGCTAGCGGGGGAAGCATCCTACGAGCAGTACTTC
TRBJ2-7,TRBD2,many,TRBV20-1,CSALRAGGLEQYF,TGCAGTGCCCTTCGGGCGGGGGGCCTCGAGCAGTACTTC
TRBJ1-6,NA,many,TRBV10-2,CASSVSGSNSPLHF,TGCGCCAGCAGTGTATCGGGGTCTAATTCACCCCTCCACTTT
TRBJ1-3,NA,NA,TRBV7-9,CASSGDTRNTIYF,TGCGCCAGCAGCGGGGACACTCGAAACACCATATATTTT
TRBJ1-1,NA,NA,TRBV7-9,CASSSARGGHGEAFF,TGTGCCAGCAGCTCAGCGCGCGGGGGGCACGGTGAAGCTTTCTTT
TRBJ1-2,TRBD1,NA,TRBV7-2,CASSLPTGSGYTF,TGTGCCAGCAGCTTACCGACAGGGTCTGGCTACACCTTC
TRBJ2-7,NA,NA,TRBV7-2,CAFWHEQYF,TGTGCCTTCTGGCACGAGCAGTACTTC
TRBJ2-7,NA,NA,TRBV6-5,CASTTRRLGYEQYF,TGTGCCAGCACCACCAGACGGTTAGGCTACGAGCAGTACTTC